This T cell receptor beta chain was recovered during a study of tissue T cells after allogeneic stem cell transplantation. The study, taken as a whole, reports: Anatomically similar tissues had similar TCR repertoires within each patient.

This CDR3 contains 17 residues. The V gene end was trimmed by 4 bases and the J gene end by 0 bases; junction bases not matched to a gene: 3. Germline CDR1 and CDR2: KGHPV and FQNQEV (reference sequence). Sequenced by immunoSEQ multiplex PCR; TCRdb stores in-frame clones only, minus some. The table lists roughly 5,300 clones, around 52% of them singletons. This clone appeared a few times. As yet, its antigen is unknown. Gene names denote mouse genes. The read terminates 1 residue before the CDR3 end, so the remaining end is supplied by the germline J gene. As to time point: mouse harvest day 7 after allogeneic transplant. Each mouse received 10^7 T-cell-depleted marrow cells plus 10^6 splenic CD5+ T cells by tail vein.

This rearrangement joins TRBV26 to TRBJ2-4; TRBD2 agrees at 14 bases. This receptor was identified in a female BALB/c mouse given C57BL/6 T cells with graft-versus-host disease after an allogeneic hematopoietic cell transplant. The source material was gut tissue. CDR3 sequence: CASSRDWGGTSQNTLYF. The sequenced CDR3 bases are TGTGCCAGCAGTCGGGACTGGGGGGGCACGAGTCAAAACACCTTGTAC. The variable domain in full, with the rest retrieved from reference TRBV26 and TRBJ2-4, is NSKVIQTPRYLVKGQGQKAKMRCIPEKGHPVVFWYQQNKNNEFKFLINFQNQEVLQQIDMTEKRFSAECPSNSPCSLEIQSSEAGDSALYLCASSRDWGGTSQNTLYFGAGTRLSVL.